This TCR beta chain originates from a study of human T cells and chemical hapten exposure. TCRdb ran MiXCR on the RACE reads and lists one entry per CDR3 protein. The sample carries roughly 100,000 distinct CDR3 sequences, roughly a third recorded once. V lost 0 bases and J 0 bases, leaving 9 bases between the germline ends. Germline CDR1 GTSNPN, CDR2 SVGIG (reference sequence). CDR3 length equals 15 residues. This sample's time point: patch test 3, about 24 weeks after DPC sensitization. Treatment denoted: therapeutic diphenylcyclopropenone sensitization with weekly scalp DPC. Unfractionated whole blood yielded total RNA.

The gene calls are TRBV30 and TRBJ2-1; unclear D gene. The source material was whole blood, sampled in connection with sensitization to the hapten diphenylcyclopropenone (DPC). The source of this sequence is a man aged 40-55 years with alopecia areata. Some clones in this sample may be carry-over from other donors' samples. CDR3: CAWSVRASSYNEQFF. CDR3 in DNA: TGTGCCTGGAGTGTACGCGCAAGCTCCTACAATGAGCAGTTCTTC.